The clone carrying this T cell receptor (beta chain) was detected only a few times. Its antigen is as yet unknown. The source of the sample is a study of human T cells and chemical hapten exposure. Study outcomes and limitations: The donor cohort had alopecia, so its immune response may not match that of healthy people. Expanded TCR counts at PT1 went up together with patch test score, a positive correlation.

Documented time point: patch test 2, 6 weeks after DPC sensitization. Treatment indicated: therapeutic diphenylcyclopropenone sensitization with weekly scalp DPC. Individual cDNA molecules each carried unique molecular identifiers attached by the library. One entry per CDR3 protein results from TCRdb running MiXCR on the RACE reads. In the table there are about 380,000 distinct CDR3 sequences, nearly 6.5% of which are singletons. This TCR came from a woman younger than 30 with alopecia areata. Some clones in this sample may be carry-over from other donors' samples. Sequences were derived from whole blood, sampled in connection with sensitization to the hapten diphenylcyclopropenone (DPC).

CDR3 protein: CASSTYGETQYF. In DNA form, the CDR3 reads TGTGCCAGCAGCACCTACGGAGAGACCCAGTACTTC. The chain has TRBV7-2 and TRBJ2-5, with D hard to call. The germline gives CDR1 SGHTA, CDR2 FQGNSA. This CDR3 spans 12 amino acids. V dropped 5 bases and J dropped 4 bases, with 8 bases sitting between them. The variable domain in full, with the rest retrieved from reference TRBV7-2 and TRBJ2-5, is GAGVSQSPSNKVTEKGKDVELRCDPISGHTALYWYRQSLGQGLEFLIYFQGNSAPDKSGLPSDRFSAERTGGSVSTLTIQRTQQEDSAVYLCASSTYGETQYFGPGTRLLVL.